The 6 T cell receptor beta chains in this list originate from one sample, sequenced in a study of T cell responses to AZD1222 COVID-19 vaccine. Using immunoSEQ multiplex PCR, the repertoire was profiled, and TCRdb retains in-frame clones only, with some absent. This sample yields about 150,000 clones, of which approximately 88% are seen a single time; over 1% belongs to the top ten. The starting material was peripheral blood, obtained 28 days after the second AZD1222 dose. The source of these receptors is an adult who received the AZD1222 COVID-19 vaccine.

This CDR3 reads CASRQLAGVHEQYF. Written as DNA, the CDR3 is TGTGCCAGCAGACAACTAGCGGGGGTCCACGAGCAGTACTTC. The rearrangement uses TRBV11-2 and TRBJ2-7; 11 bases map to TRBD2. Germline CDR1 is SGHAT and CDR2 is FQNNGV. The CDR3 is 14 residues long. The J segment lost 5 bases and the V segment lost 6 bases, leaving 6 bases of the junction unmatched.

The chain couples TRBV18 to TRBJ1-5; possibly TRBD1 for D (5 bases). This CDR3 is 15 amino acids long. Between the trimmed V and J ends, which lost 6 bases and 2 bases, there was a span of 14 bases. CDR1 KGHSH and CDR2 LQKENI come from the germline V gene. As DNA, the CDR3 is TGTGCCAGCTCCCAGGGTACCAATGGCAATCAGCCCCAGCATTTT. This encodes CASSQGTNGNQPQHF. Looking up the rest from reference TRBV18 and TRBJ1-5 gives the full variable domain: NAGVMQNPRHLVRRRGQEARLRCSPMKGHSHVYWYRQLPEEGLKFMVYLQKENIIDESGMPKERFSAEFPKEGPSILRIQQVVRGDSAAYFCASSQGTNGNQPQHFGDGTRLSIL.

V gene TRBV19 combines with J gene TRBJ1-5; D is possibly TRBD1 (5 bases). V dropped 5 bases and J dropped 6 bases, with 20 bases sitting between them. Germline values: CDR1 LNHDA, CDR2 SQIVND (reference sequence). CDR3 length: 16 amino acids. This CDR3 reads CASSSQESYRGQPQHF. CDR3 nucleotides: TGTGCCAGTAGTTCCCAGGAGAGCTATAGGGGTCAGCCCCAGCATTTT.

Here the CDR3 reads CASSQEGRRGDTEAFF. CDR3 DNA: TGTGCCAGCAGCCAAGAAGGAAGGAGGGGGGACACTGAAGCTTTCTTT. This rearrangement joins TRBV4-2 to TRBJ1-1, with D maybe TRBD1 (6 bases). Germline CDR1 reads LGHNA; CDR2 reads YNFKEQ. V shed 0 bases and J shed 3 bases, with 14 bases lying between them. The CDR3 runs to 16 residues.

V usage is TRBV3-1 (or the pseudogene TRBV3-2) and J usage is TRBJ2-1; weak D call: TRBD2 (6 bases). CDR3 length: 16 amino acids. V was cut by 1 base and J by 0 bases, with 10 bases left in between. The germline V gene has CDR1 LGHDT and CDR2 YNNKEL (reference sequence). In DNA, the CDR3 is TGTGCCAGCAGCCAAGCGGGACTCAGCTCCTACAATGAGCAGTTCTTC. Translation gives CASSQAGLSSYNEQFF.

This rearrangement joins TRBV4-1 to TRBJ2-7, with D perhaps being TRBD1 or TRBD2 (5 bases each). The V gene lost 4 bases and the J gene lost 3 bases, with 16 bases spanning the gap. From germline, CDR1 is MGHRA and CDR2 YSYEKL. The CDR3 sequence is 15 residues long. The CDR3 protein is CASSRGTVGVYEQYF. The CDR3 region has the DNA TGCGCCAGCAGCCGAGGGACGGTTGGCGTCTACGAGCAGTACTTC.